The clone carrying this T cell receptor beta chain was detected a few times. Its antigen is as yet unknown. The sample comes from a study of shared clonotypes between healthy human individuals. On the study more broadly: CD4 naive cells filled three plates per donor, CD4 memory three, CD8 naive two and CD8 memory one.

Findings and limits, study-wide: Sample collection involved blood only; tissue repertoires are likely different. How much donors shared clonotypes was expected to be affected by sequencing depth.

The CDR3 runs 12 residues. With 4 bases removed from V and 12 bases from J, the gap between germline ends came to 15 bases. Germline lookup yields CDR1 SEHNR and CDR2 FQNEAQ (reference sequence). The authors' processing: Junction-only sequences produced by ImmunoSEQ had no quality scores, so filtering differed. TCRdb keeps only in-frame clones here, not all; method: immunoSEQ multiplex PCR. V and J calls and clone size come straight from that table; D and trimming were deduced from the DNA. The repertoire holds approximately 640,000 clones, with around 90% as singletons. This TCR was recovered from a man aged 18 to 29 in good health. Some clones in this sample may be carry-over from other donors' samples. The sequencing input was memory CD8+ T cells from PBMCs. Subset given: CD45RO+ cells pooled with CCR7-negative TemRA cells. The rearrangement joins TRBV7-9 to TRBJ1-2; D possibly corresponds to TRBD1 (5 bases). In nucleotides, the CDR3 is TGTGCCAGCAGCTACCCGGCAGGGTCCCACACCTTC. Its translation: CASSYPAGSHTF.